Listed here are 18 T cell receptor beta chains from one sample, sequenced in a study of blood T cell repertoires in COVID-19. Libraries were prepared by immunoSEQ multiplex PCR; TCRdb keeps only in-frame clonotypes and omits some of them. The profile covers hundreds of thousands of clones, with about nine tenths appearing a single time and roughly 2.1% taken by the ten largest. Sequencing input: peripheral blood. The receptors shown here come from a man between 18 and 35 years old with active or convalescent COVID-19.

The chain uses TRBV5-1 and TRBJ2-5, with 12 positions matching TRBD2. Germline V lookup: CDR1 SGHRS, CDR2 YFSETQ. This CDR3 spans 14 amino acids. The trim removed 3 bases at V and 4 bases at J, leaving 1 base unmatched. The DNA for the CDR3 is TGCGCCAGCAGCTGGACTAGCGGGACAGAGACCCAGTACTTC. It codes for CASSWTSGTETQYF.

The chain carries TRBV5-6 and TRBJ1-5; D remains ambiguous. Trimming removed 1 base from V and 0 bases from J, with 11 bases in between. CDR1 SGHDT and CDR2 YYEEEE come from the germline V gene. The CDR3 is 16 residues long. CDR3 DNA: TGTGCCAGCAGCTTGTATGGCGGATATAGCAATCAGCCCCAGCATTTT. Translating it yields CASSLYGGYSNQPQHF. Full variable domain (rest looked up from reference TRBV5-6 and TRBJ1-5): DAGVTQSPTHLIKTRGQQVTLRCSPKSGHDTVSWYQQALGQGPQFIFQYYEEEERQRGNFPDRFSGHQFPNYSSELNVNALLLGDSALYLCASSLYGGYSNQPQHFGDGTRLSIL.

The chain carries TRBV10-3 and TRBJ1-2; 11 positions match TRBD1. The CDR3 has 16 residues. V lost 3 bases, J lost 3 bases, and 6 bases stayed unmatched. Germline CDR1 and CDR2: ENHRY and SYGVKD. CDR3 nucleotide sequence: TGTGCCATCAGTGATACACGGGACAGGGGGGACTATGGCTACACCTTC. It specifies CAISDTRDRGDYGYTF.

With regard to this clone: The same CDR3 is also encoded by other DNA sequences in this sample. The gene calls are TRBV11-3 and TRBJ2-5, with 8 bases lining up with TRBD2. This CDR3 has 13 residues. CDR1 and CDR2 (germline): SGHNT, YENEEA. V dropped 5 bases and J dropped 3; count of bases not matched to a gene: 2. The CDR3 nucleotides are TGTGCCAGCAGCCCGGGGGGGGAAGAGACCCAGTACTTC. It specifies CASSPGGEETQYF.

This sequence joins TRBV6-2 or TRBV6-3 and TRBJ2-2; TRBD1 might be the D (6 bases). The CDR3 has 15 residues. The germline gives CDR1 MNHEY, CDR2 SVGEGT. Trimming left V 10 bases short and J 3 bases short, with 18 bases between. The CDR3 here is CATSQVQGYTGELFF. The CDR3 DNA is TGTGCCACCAGCCAGGTACAGGGTTACACCGGGGAGCTGTTTTTT.

The chain combines TRBV19 with TRBJ1-5; D may be TRBD1 (5 bases). Germline assignment: CDR1 LNHDA and CDR2 SQIVND (reference sequence). The ends were cut back, 3 bases at V and 0 bases at J, with 9 bases in the middle. This CDR3 has 15 residues. CDR3 nucleotide sequence: TGTGCCAGTAGTATTAGGGGCCCTAGCAATCAGCCCCAGCATTTT. It yields the protein CASSIRGPSNQPQHF. Based on the CDR3 plus reference TRBV19 and TRBJ1-5, the full variable domain is DGGITQSPKYLFRKEGQNVTLSCEQNLNHDAMYWYRQDPGQGLRLIYYSQIVNDFQKGDIAEGYSVSREKKESFPLTVTSAQKNPTAFYLCASSIRGPSNQPQHFGDGTRLSIL.

This clone was recorded once. V usage is TRBV4-1 and J usage is TRBJ2-3; D remains ambiguous. The V gene's germline CDR1 is MGHRA and CDR2 YSYEKL. V gave up 0 bases and J gave up 4 bases, with 8 bases separating them. The CDR3 length is 14 residues. The DNA of the CDR3 is TGCGCCAGCAGCCAAGATTGGGCACCAGATACGCAGTATTTT. It is translated as CASSQDWAPDTQYF.

In this sample, this clone turned up once. V usage is TRBV13 and J usage is TRBJ2-7; 8 positions match TRBD1. Germline V gene data show CDR1 as PRHDT and CDR2 as FYEKMQ (reference sequence). This CDR3 is 15 amino acids long. J was trimmed by 2 bases and V by 4 bases; bases with no gene match: 7. The DNA for the CDR3 is TGTGCCAGCAGCTCCATTGACAGGGGTACCTACGAGCAGTACTTC. It translates to CASSSIDRGTYEQYF.

In its sample, this clone was seen once. The genes are TRBV27 and TRBJ1-5, with 8 bases lining up with TRBD1. Losses at the gene ends were 5 bases for V and 6 bases for J; bases not matched to a gene: 12. Germline assignment: CDR1 MNHEY and CDR2 SMNVEV (reference sequence). The CDR3 is made up of 16 amino acids. CDR3 loop: CASSLTGRGHIQPQHF. The CDR3 DNA is TGTGCCAGCAGTCTAACGGGCAGGGGGCATATTCAGCCCCAGCATTTT.

This CDR3 reads CASSLMTGIIYEQYF. The DNA for the CDR3 is TGTGCCAGCAGCTTAATGACAGGGATCATCTACGAGCAGTACTTC. This rearrangement joins TRBV11-1 to TRBJ2-7; TRBD1 matches 7 bases. The CDR3 runs 15 residues. V lost 2 bases and J lost 3; bases outside the gene matches: 7. CDR1 SGHAT and CDR2 FQDESV come from the germline V gene (reference sequence). Filled out from reference TRBV11-1 and TRBJ2-7, the complete variable domain reads EAEVAQSPRYKITEKSQAVAFWCDPISGHATLYWYRQILGQGPELLVQFQDESVVDDSQLPKDRFSAERLKGVDSTLKIQPAELGDSAMYLCASSLMTGIIYEQYFGPGTRLTVT.

This clone was observed a handful of times. The chain is built from TRBV5-1 and TRBJ1-5; D is uncertain. Germline V lookup: CDR1 SGHRS, CDR2 YFSETQ. CDR3 size: 10 residues. Deletions cut 2 bases from V and 12 bases from J, with 6 bases between. Here the CDR3 reads CASSLILQHF. The DNA of the CDR3 is TGCGCCAGCAGCTTAATACTCCAGCATTTT.

The gene calls are TRBV6-5 and TRBJ1-1; D perhaps matches TRBD1 (5 bases). The germline gives CDR1 MNHEY, CDR2 SVGAGI. CDR3 length: 11 residues. V was clipped by 8 bases and J by 10 bases, with 14 bases between them. The CDR3 region is CASGRGYRAFF. Written as DNA, the CDR3 is TGTGCCAGCGGGAGGGGTTACCGAGCTTTCTTT.

V is TRBV6-6 and J is TRBJ1-3, with D possibly matching TRBD1 (5 bases). From germline, CDR1 is MNHNY and CDR2 SVGAGI (reference sequence). V was cut by 8 bases and J by 11 bases, with 16 bases left in between. The CDR3 runs 12 residues. CDR3 amino acids: CASSGGEIAIYF. The DNA for the CDR3 is TGTGCCAGCTCGGGAGGGGAAATCGCCATATATTTT.

In its sample, this clone was seen once. The chain uses TRBV12-3 or TRBV12-4 and TRBJ1-2, with a tentative D call TRBD1 (5 bases). The CDR3 is made up of 13 amino acids. The V end was cut by 5 bases, the J end by 3 bases, with 10 bases between. CDR3 sequence (DNA): TGTGCCAGCAGTCCCCGGGGGGACTATGGCTACACCTTC. It specifies CASSPRGDYGYTF.

J is TRBJ2-3 and V is TRBV7-9; 9 bases are shared with TRBD2. This CDR3 comprises 15 residues. Germline V CDR1 and CDR2: SEHNR, FQNEAQ (reference sequence). The V gene end was trimmed by 1 base and the J gene end by 6 bases; junction bases not matched to a gene: 5. CDR3 bases: TGTGCCAGCAGCTTAGGTCTAGCGGGATGGGATACGCAGTATTTT. Its protein is CASSLGLAGWDTQYF.

This clone was detected only once. V gene TRBV7-9 combines with J gene TRBJ2-3; TRBD1 aligns across 7 bases. V dropped 5 bases and J dropped 5; count of bases not matched to a gene: 7. This CDR3 has 14 residues. CDR1 and CDR2 (germline): SEHNR, FQNEAQ (reference sequence). The CDR3 DNA follows: TGTGCCAGCAGCCCTAGACAGGGCCAAGATACGCAGTATTTT. Residues: CASSPRQGQDTQYF.

The chain carries TRBV19 and TRBJ1-2; no clear D gene. The CDR3 is 13 amino acids. V lost 10 bases and J lost 6, with 18 bases in between. Germline V gene lookup returns CDR1 LNHDA and CDR2 SQIVND (reference sequence). The CDR3 reads CATRPAGLDGYTF. The CDR3 DNA is TGTGCCACCCGCCCGGCGGGCCTGGATGGCTACACCTTC.

The chain is built from TRBV2 and TRBJ1-2; maybe TRBD1 (6 bases). Between the trimmed V and J ends, which lost 3 bases and 3 bases, there was a span of 11 bases. This CDR3 contains 14 residues. CDR1 is SNHLY, CDR2 FYNNEI, per germline. CDR3 nucleotides: TGTGCCAGCAGTGATTCGGGGGGGCACTATGGCTACACCTTC. It codes for CASSDSGGHYGYTF.